The clone carrying this TCR beta chain was seen a single time. Its antigen is still unknown. Per the germline V gene, CDR1 is MNHNS and CDR2 is SASEGT. The CDR3 length is 19 residues. V gave up 7 bases and J gave up 4 bases; unmatched junction bases: 22. The data stem from a study of T cells in Graves' hyperthyroidism and ophthalmopathy. Researchers amplified the TCR beta CDR3 regions from RNA transcripts. The TCR CDR3 was amplified in a first-round RT-PCR using the HTBI primer set. MiXCR, run by TCRdb on the multiplex PCR reads, gives a single entry per CDR3 protein. The sample lists approximately 700,000 distinct CDR3 sequences; approximately 42% were seen once. Any patient presenting with uncontrolled infection, other autoimmune disease, pregnancy or lactation was left out. Whole-study results and caveats: Using 13 V-J features, a model discriminated ophthalmopathy from stable hyperthyroidism. The majority of expanded thyroid clonotypes above 0.001 also appeared in blood.

The sequenced material came from peripheral blood or thyroid tissue (not recorded which). This TCR came from an adult man with Graves' disease, either hyperthyroidism or ophthalmopathy (not recorded which). The chain couples TRBV6-1 to TRBJ2-5, with TRBD2 matching over 9 bases. CDR3 region: CASTDKRGASGISVETQYF. CDR3 sequence (DNA): TGTGCCAGCACCGACAAGAGAGGGGCTAGCGGGATAAGTGTAGAGACCCAGTACTTC.